A single sample gave rise to the 21 T cell receptor beta chains below, sequenced in a study of cytomegalovirus exposure and HLA in healthy donors. 13 Jbeta primers and 60 Vbeta primers were used for the PCR. Generated by immunoSEQ multiplex PCR, the TCRdb table keeps only in-frame clones and is missing some. The profile shows about 250,000 clones, approximately 70% of them singletons. The sample comprised PBMCs. Receptors originate from a female donor in good health and CMV-seronegative.

This clone is a singleton in its sample. The chain links TRBV6-1 to TRBJ2-3; 8 bases are a match to TRBD1. Germline-derived CDR1 and CDR2 are MNHNS and SASEGT. The J segment lost 4 bases and the V segment lost 5 bases, leaving 8 bases of the junction unmatched. The CDR3 runs 15 residues. The CDR3 DNA reads TGTGCCAGCAGTATCCAGACAGGGGTGGCAGATACGCAGTATTTT. Encoded protein: CASSIQTGVADTQYF.

The V and J genes are TRBV11-3 and TRBJ2-5, with 7 bases that match TRBD2. Germline-derived CDR1 and CDR2 are SGHNT and YENEEA. This CDR3 contains 12 residues. V lost 5 bases and J lost 9; bases outside the gene matches: 6. This CDR3 is CASSDRAGAQYF. CDR3 bases: TGTGCCAGCAGCGATCGGGCGGGGGCCCAGTACTTC.

As concerns this clone: Relative to the germline gene, one junction end is altered; a read error may explain this. V gene TRBV9 combines with J gene TRBJ1-6; 9 nucleotides agree with TRBD1. Germline V gives CDR1 SGDLS, CDR2 YYNGEE. This CDR3 region has 15 residues. The CDR3 DNA follows: TGTGCCAGCAGCCCCCGGACAGGGGCAAATTCACCCCCCCACTTT. Its translation: CASSPRTGANSPPHF. The full variable domain, with the rest looked up from reference TRBV9 and TRBJ1-6, is DSGVTQTPKHLITATGQRVTLRCSPRSGDLSVYWYQQSLDQGLQFLIQYYNGEERAKGNILERFSAQQFPDLHSELNLSSLELGDSALYFCASSPRTGANSPPHFGNGTRLTVT.

The chain carries TRBV14 and TRBJ1-1; D remains unclear. Germline V gene sequence: CDR1 SGHDN, CDR2 FVKESK. The CDR3 covers 15 residues. The V end was cut by 1 base, the J end by 1 base, with 10 bases between. This CDR3 reads CASSQVSGSNTEAFF. The CDR3 nucleotides are TGTGCCAGCAGCCAAGTTAGCGGTTCGAACACTGAAGCTTTCTTT.

The rearrangement links TRBV9 to TRBJ2-7; D is perhaps TRBD2 (6 bases). The CDR3 is made up of 16 amino acids. Looked up from germline, CDR1 is SGDLS and CDR2 is YYNGEE. V was trimmed by 0 bases and J by 3 bases, leaving 16 bases between them. CDR3 DNA: TGTGCCAGCAGCGTAGTGGGCGGGACTGGAATCTACGAGCAGTACTTC. It translates to CASSVVGGTGIYEQYF.

The chain joins TRBV7-9 to TRBJ1-1; 7 positions match TRBD1. The ends lost 4 bases at V and 8 bases at J; junction bases unmatched: 10. The germline V gene has CDR1 SEHNR and CDR2 FQNEAQ (reference sequence). The CDR3 length is 14 residues. This CDR3 is CASSSGQLAGEAFF. CDR3 DNA: TGTGCCAGCAGCTCGGGACAGCTCGCCGGGGAAGCTTTCTTT.

The chain has TRBV30 and TRBJ2-5; TRBD2 is a possible D gene (6 bases). CDR3 length: 13 amino acids. CDR1 is GTSNPN, CDR2 SVGIG, per germline (reference sequence). V was cut by 2 bases and J by 5 bases, with 12 bases left in between. CDR3 DNA sequence: TGTGCCTGGAGTTTTGGAGGGAGTGAGACCCAGTACTTC. It yields the protein CAWSFGGSETQYF.

This chain connects TRBV9 to TRBJ2-5; D might be TRBD2 (6 bases). Germline-derived CDR1 and CDR2 are SGDLS and YYNGEE. This CDR3 has 14 amino acids. The V and J ends lost 0 bases and 1 base respectively, with 7 bases between them. This CDR3 reads CASSVAGAQETQYF. The CDR3 DNA sequence: TGTGCCAGCAGCGTAGCGGGAGCCCAAGAGACCCAGTACTTC.

This clone has just a few counts. The chain employs TRBV13 and TRBJ2-1; TRBD2 agrees at 14 bases. Germline-derived CDR1 and CDR2 are PRHDT and FYEKMQ (reference sequence). V shed 7 bases and J 7 bases; nucleotides not matched to a gene: 3. This CDR3 contains 14 residues. The CDR3 spells CASKGTSGSNEQFF. CDR3 bases: TGTGCCAGCAAGGGGACTAGCGGGAGTAATGAGCAGTTCTTC.

This clone was observed once. This chain uses TRBV18 with TRBJ2-7; D may be TRBD2 (6 bases). V lost 3 bases and J 7 bases, leaving 16 bases between the germline ends. CDR1 is KGHSH, CDR2 LQKENI, per germline. CDR3 length equals 14 residues. The CDR3 loop reads CASSPLAGGAEQYF. CDR3 sequence (DNA): TGTGCCAGCTCACCTCTGGCCGGCGGGGCTGAGCAGTACTTC. Drawing the rest from reference TRBV18 and TRBJ2-7, the complete variable domain is NAGVMQNPRHLVRRRGQEARLRCSPMKGHSHVYWYRQLPEEGLKFMVYLQKENIIDESGMPKERFSAEFPKEGPSILRIQQVVRGDSAAYFCASSPLAGGAEQYFGPGTRLTVT.

The chain recombines TRBV5-8 with TRBJ1-1, with a tentative D call TRBD1 (5 bases). Between the trimmed V and J ends, which lost 4 bases and 2 bases, there was a span of 15 bases. Germline V lookup: CDR1 SGHTS, CDR2 YDEGEE. The CDR3 spans 15 residues. In DNA form, the CDR3 reads TGTGCCAGCAGCCAGTACAGGTTCTTAAACACTGAAGCTTTCTTT. Translated, it gives CASSQYRFLNTEAFF.

The gene calls are TRBV4-1 and TRBJ1-5; D remains ambiguous. V was shortened by 0 bases and J by 7 bases, with 7 bases between the two germline ends. The CDR3 spans 13 residues. CDR1 is MGHRA and CDR2 is YSYEKL in the germline V gene. The CDR3 nucleotides read TGCGCCAGCAGCCAAGACAACGCGCAGCCCCAGCATTTT. It codes for CASSQDNAQPQHF.

This clone was counted a few times. The chain joins TRBV11-2 to TRBJ1-3; D ambiguous. Trimming left V 0 bases short and J 0 bases short, with 6 bases between. The CDR3 runs 15 residues. From germline, CDR1 is SGHAT and CDR2 FQNNGV. The CDR3 coding sequence is TGTGCCAGCAGCTTAGATCCAGTCTCTGGAAACACCATATATTTT. This sequence encodes CASSLDPVSGNTIYF.

The table lists this clone with a count of one. This chain connects TRBV2 to TRBJ1-5, with D tentatively TRBD1 (6 bases). This CDR3 has 15 residues. The germline V gene encodes CDR1 SNHLY and CDR2 FYNNEI. The CDR3 reads CATREGQYSNQPQHF. CDR3 nucleotides: TGTGCTACCAGGGAAGGACAGTATAGCAATCAGCCCCAGCATTTT.

The genes are TRBV7-9 and TRBJ2-1, with D tentatively TRBD2 (6 bases). Trimming took off 4 bases at V and 1 base at J, with 8 bases between the two ends. From germline, CDR1 is SEHNR and CDR2 FQNEAQ (reference sequence). The length of the CDR3 is 14 residues. The CDR3 loop reads CASSYGSSYNEQFF. Written as DNA, the CDR3 is TGTGCCAGCAGCTACGGGAGTTCCTACAATGAGCAGTTCTTC.

This clone has just one count. The chain uses TRBV19 and TRBJ1-1, with unresolved D. This CDR3 is 16 amino acids long. Germline CDR1 reads LNHDA; CDR2 reads SQIVND (reference sequence). V gave up 1 base and J gave up 0 bases, with 12 bases separating them. The CDR3 sequence: CASSIGGGLLNTEAFF. In nucleotides, the CDR3 is TGTGCCAGTAGTATAGGGGGAGGACTCCTGAACACTGAAGCTTTCTTT.

The chain combines TRBV7-9 with TRBJ2-3; TRBD1 is a possible D gene (6 bases). CDR1 is SEHNR, CDR2 FQNEAQ, per germline (reference sequence). There are 13 residues in the CDR3. The V end was cut by 6 bases, the J end by 4 bases, with 11 bases between. CDR3 DNA: TGTGCCAGCAGAGTAGGGGGTTCAGATACGCAGTATTTT. Protein sequence: CASRVGGSDTQYF.

This chain connects TRBV15 to TRBJ2-2; D ambiguous. The CDR3 extends over 12 amino acids. Germline CDR1 and CDR2: LNHNV and YYDKDF (reference sequence). Trimming took off 4 bases at V and 6 bases at J, with 6 bases between the two ends. The CDR3 DNA sequence: TGTGCCACCAGCATCAGCGCCGGGGAGCTGTTTTTT. Protein product: CATSISAGELFF.

V and J are TRBV30 and TRBJ1-5, with 10 positions matching TRBD1. The CDR3 is 15 residues long. V was clipped by 2 bases and J by 6 bases; unmatched bases: 7. Per the germline V gene, CDR1 is GTSNPN and CDR2 is SVGIG (reference sequence). The CDR3 DNA reads TGTGCCTGGAGTTTGGGGACAGGGGTTGTTCAGCCCCAGCATTTT. Encoded protein: CAWSLGTGVVQPQHF.

Turning to this clone: The CDR3 ends on some other residue instead of the conserved phenylalanine or tryptophan, so this is likely a read error. The V gene is TRBV27, the J gene TRBJ2-7; perhaps TRBD2 as D (6 bases). The germline V gene encodes CDR1 MNHEY and CDR2 SMNVEV (reference sequence). The CDR3 consists of 12 residues. V shed 6 bases and J shed 6 bases, with 12 bases lying between them. The DNA for the CDR3 is TGTGCCAGCAGGCAGGGAGGCGGCGAGCAGTACCTC. Translating it yields CASRQGGGEQYL.

For the CDR3, the DNA is TGTGCCAGCAGCTCTAGCGGAAACACAGATACGCAGTATTTT. Encoded protein: CASSSSGNTDTQYF. V usage is TRBV7-3 and J usage is TRBJ2-3; 7 bases line up with TRBD2. There are 14 residues in the CDR3. The V and J ends lost 4 bases and 2 bases, in that order; junction bases with no gene match: 3. Germline V gives CDR1 SGHTA, CDR2 FQGTGA.